The 22 T cell receptor beta chains below come from one sample, sequenced in a study of cytomegalovirus exposure and HLA in healthy donors. The PCR employed 60 Vbeta primers together with 13 Jbeta primers. Produced via immunoSEQ multiplex PCR; TCRdb's table is partial and in-frame only. The sample contains approximately 110,000 clones, 70% to 80% of which appear only once. Sequencing used PBMCs. These receptors were obtained from a middle-aged man in good health and CMV-seronegative.

The genes are TRBV9 and TRBJ1-4; TRBD1 is a possible D gene (6 bases). Trimming removed 0 bases from V and 1 base from J, with 10 bases in between. This CDR3 comprises 16 residues. Germline V CDR1 and CDR2: SGDLS, YYNGEE. CDR3 loop: CASSVEQGRTNEKLFF. The CDR3 bases are TGTGCCAGCAGCGTAGAACAGGGTAGAACTAATGAAAAACTGTTTTTT.

The chain combines TRBV5-6 with TRBJ1-2, with 8 nucleotides matching TRBD1. V was pared by 5 bases and J by 2 bases, with 5 bases of the junction left unmatched. CDR3 length equals 14 residues. Per the germline V gene, CDR1 is SGHDT and CDR2 is YYEEEE. The CDR3 DNA reads as TGTGCCAGCAGACCAGGGGGCTTAAACTATGGCTACACCTTC. This translates into CASRPGGLNYGYTF.

The gene calls are TRBV28 and TRBJ1-5, with 8 positions matching TRBD1. Germline V gives CDR1 MDHEN, CDR2 SYDVKM. The CDR3 totals 13 residues. J gave up 1 base and V 8 bases, and 1 base lay outside the gene matches. The CDR3 protein is CASRTGSNQPQHF. CDR3 nucleotides: TGTGCCAGCCGGACAGGGAGCAATCAGCCCCAGCATTTT.

As DNA, the CDR3 is TGTGCCAGTAGTACCCTCAGGGACATACAAGAGACCCAGTACTTC. Its protein is CASSTLRDIQETQYF. The rearrangement uses TRBV19 and TRBJ2-5, with D possibly being TRBD1 (6 bases). Looked up from germline, CDR1 is LNHDA and CDR2 is SQIVND (reference sequence). The CDR3 has 15 residues. V lost 4 bases and J lost 2, with 14 bases in between.

The chain employs TRBV5-1 and TRBJ2-7; the D gene is possibly TRBD2 (5 bases). The CDR3 has 13 amino acids. Germline assignment: CDR1 SGHRS and CDR2 YFSETQ. V was cut by 7 bases and J by 0 bases, with 11 bases left in between. The CDR3 protein is CASYTGDSYEQYF. For the CDR3, the DNA is TGCGCCAGCTATACCGGGGACTCCTACGAGCAGTACTTC.

The rearrangement joins TRBV7-6 to TRBJ1-5, with D perhaps matching TRBD1 (5 bases). The CDR3 runs to 16 residues. Trimming pared 2 bases from V and 1 base from J, leaving 12 bases between. CDR1 and CDR2 (germline): SGHVS, FNYEAQ. DNA of the CDR3: TGTGCCAGCAGCTTAACCCCCAGGGTAAGCAATCAGCCCCAGCATTTT. The encoded protein is CASSLTPRVSNQPQHF.

This clone was found a few times. V usage is TRBV7-9 and J usage is TRBJ2-5, with 7 positions matching TRBD1. The end of the DNA is better explained by TRBJ2-7, so the J call may be wrong. The CDR3 length is 15 residues. Germline assignment: CDR1 SEHNR and CDR2 FQNEAQ (reference sequence). The CDR3 nucleotides are TGTGCCAGCAGCTTAGTCTCGACAGGGCCCTACGAGCAGTACTTC. Encoded protein: CASSLVSTGPYEQYF.

The chain has TRBV5-1 and TRBJ1-2; tentative D call: TRBD1 (6 bases). Germline loops: CDR1 SGHRS, CDR2 YFSETQ. V was shortened by 4 bases and J by 4 bases, with 17 bases between the two germline ends. The CDR3 runs to 15 residues. CDR3 in amino acids: CASSPGQASGYGYTF. For the CDR3, the DNA is TGCGCCAGCAGCCCGGGACAAGCTTCGGGCTATGGCTACACCTTC. Together with reference TRBV5-1 and TRBJ1-2, the CDR3 gives the full variable domain: KAGVTQTPRYLIKTRGQQVTLSCSPISGHRSVSWYQQTPGQGLQFLFEYFSETQRNKGNFPGRFSGRQFSNSRSEMNVSTLELGDSALYLCASSPGQASGYGYTFGSGTRLTVV.

The V call is TRBV6-5, the J call TRBJ2-7, with D uncertain. Trimming pared 0 bases from V and 2 bases from J, leaving 14 bases between. Germline V CDR1 and CDR2: MNHEY, SVGAGI. CDR3 length: 16 amino acids. CDR3 protein: CASSYSSLYIPYEQYF. DNA for the CDR3: TGTGCCAGCAGTTACTCATCTTTATATATTCCCTACGAGCAGTACTTC.

The genes are TRBV19 and TRBJ1-5; D gene uncertain. Trimming removed 5 bases at V and 6 bases at J, with 8 bases between. Germline V gene data show CDR1 as LNHDA and CDR2 as SQIVND (reference sequence). The CDR3 totals 12 residues. Written as DNA, the CDR3 is TGTGCCAGTAGTCGGGTTCTTCAGCCCCAGCATTTT. Translation gives CASSRVLQPQHF.

This rearrangement joins TRBV9 to TRBJ2-5; D ambiguous. In germline, CDR1 is SGDLS, CDR2 YYNGEE. Trimming cost V 3 bases and J 5 bases, with 11 bases left between them. This CDR3 contains 13 residues. In DNA form, the CDR3 reads TGTGCCAGCAGCGCTATGGTCGAGGAGACCCAGTACTTC. Residues: CASSAMVEETQYF.

This clone showed up just a few times. The V call is TRBV5-4, the J call TRBJ2-5; 7 positions agree with TRBD2. This CDR3 has 13 residues. Germline lookup yields CDR1 SGHNT and CDR2 YYREEE (reference sequence). Trimming at V came to 0 bases and at J to 4 bases, leaving 0 bases not matched to a gene. CDR3 loop: CASSLAGGETQYF. CDR3 nucleotides: TGTGCCAGCAGCTTGGCGGGGGGAGAGACCCAGTACTTC.

The J gene is TRBJ1-5, the V gene TRBV5-6, with no clear D. Germline V gene data show CDR1 as SGHDT and CDR2 as YYEEEE. This CDR3 contains 16 residues. Trimming removed 2 bases at V and 3 bases at J, with 15 bases between. The CDR3 loop is CASSFIGQANNQPQHF. The CDR3 DNA reads TGTGCCAGCAGCTTTATTGGGCAGGCGAACAATCAGCCCCAGCATTTT.

The chain couples TRBV7-3 to TRBJ2-2; 10 nucleotides align to TRBD2. The CDR3 consists of 16 residues. With 5 bases clipped from V and 6 bases from J, the junction kept 9 bases outside the gene matches. Looked up from germline, CDR1 is SGHTA and CDR2 is FQGTGA. The CDR3 sequence is CASSEAGGPESGELFF. The CDR3 DNA reads as TGTGCCAGCAGCGAAGCGGGGGGGCCGGAGTCCGGGGAGCTGTTTTTT.

The rearrangement joins TRBV29-1 to TRBJ1-1; TRBD1 aligns across 8 bases. Trimming at V came to 5 bases and at J to 8 bases, leaving 4 bases not matched to a gene. CDR3 size: 11 residues. The germline CDR1 and CDR2 sequences are SQVTM and ANQGSEA. The CDR3 sequence: CSVLRQGEAFF. The CDR3 DNA is TGCAGCGTTTTAAGACAGGGGGAAGCTTTCTTT. Supplemented by reference TRBV29-1 and TRBJ1-1, the full variable domain reads SAVISQKPSRDICQRGTSLTIQCQVDSQVTMMFWYRQQPGQSLTLIATANQGSEATYESGFVIDKFPISRPNLTFSTLTVSNMSPEDSSIYLCSVLRQGEAFFGQGTRLTVV.

V usage is TRBV7-3 and J usage is TRBJ2-2, with D uncertain. Per the germline V gene, CDR1 is SGHTA and CDR2 is FQGTGA. V lost 2 bases and J 4 bases, leaving 14 bases between the germline ends. The CDR3 contains 16 residues. CDR3 in amino acids: CASSLDPAVGTGELFF. The CDR3 nucleotides read TGTGCCAGCAGCTTAGACCCGGCGGTGGGCACCGGGGAGCTGTTTTTT.

The V and J genes are TRBV7-6 and TRBJ2-7, with D maybe TRBD2 (6 bases). Trimming left V 5 bases short and J 4 bases short, with 9 bases between. The CDR3 covers 12 residues. Germline CDR1 reads SGHVS; CDR2 reads FNYEAQ. The CDR3 coding sequence is TGTGCCAGCAGCCCCGGGAGTTACGAGCAGTACTTC. Amino acid sequence: CASSPGSYEQYF.

The V and J genes are TRBV7-6 and TRBJ2-1, with D perhaps matching TRBD2 (5 bases). The V end lost 4 bases, the J end lost 3 bases, and 16 bases lay between the germline ends. Germline CDR1 reads SGHVS; CDR2 reads FNYEAQ. CDR3 length: 16 amino acids. This chain's CDR3 is CASSSRTSAGYNEQFF. In DNA, the CDR3 is TGTGCCAGCAGCTCGAGGACCAGCGCGGGCTACAATGAGCAGTTCTTC.

This clone was observed a handful of times. The chain employs TRBV6-5 and TRBJ2-7; weak D call: TRBD1 (6 bases). Germline values: CDR1 MNHEY, CDR2 SVGAGI. The CDR3 has 12 residues. Trimming took 11 bases from V and 4 from J, leaving 15 bases between them. DNA for the CDR3: TGTGCCTCCAGGCTGGGGGCATACGAGCAGTACTTC. Amino acids: CASRLGAYEQYF.

This chain uses TRBV5-1 with TRBJ2-5; D is perhaps TRBD2 (6 bases). The germline V gene encodes CDR1 SGHRS and CDR2 YFSETQ. V lost 4 bases to trimming and J lost 1 base, with 17 bases between them. The CDR3 runs 16 residues. The CDR3 DNA reads TGCGCCAGCAGCGCCCGACTAGGCAATGCCCAAGAGACCCAGTACTTC. Translation gives CASSARLGNAQETQYF. Full variable domain (missing parts from reference TRBV5-1 and TRBJ2-5): KAGVTQTPRYLIKTRGQQVTLSCSPISGHRSVSWYQQTPGQGLQFLFEYFSETQRNKGNFPGRFSGRQFSNSRSEMNVSTLELGDSALYLCASSARLGNAQETQYFGPGTRLLVL.

This clone appeared a single time. The V call is TRBV15, the J call TRBJ2-3; D is possibly TRBD2 (6 bases). Trimming removed 0 bases at V and 2 bases at J, with 12 bases between. CDR3 length: 16 amino acids. Germline V CDR1 and CDR2: LNHNV, YYDKDF (reference sequence). This CDR3 is CATSRDFRGFTDTQYF. DNA of the CDR3: TGTGCCACCAGCAGAGATTTTCGGGGGTTCACAGATACGCAGTATTTT.

CDR3 sequence reads: CASSLRQGPPYEQYF. In nucleotides, the CDR3 is TGTGCCAGCAGCCTTCGACAGGGTCCCCCCTACGAGCAGTACTTC. The J gene is TRBJ2-7, the V gene TRBV5-6, with 7 bases lining up with TRBD1. Per the germline V gene, CDR1 is SGHDT and CDR2 is YYEEEE. J gave up 2 bases and V 4 bases, and 9 bases lay outside the gene matches. The CDR3 is made up of 15 amino acids.